A selection of T cell receptor beta chains follows, all from one sample in a study of blood T cell repertoires in COVID-19. Assay used: immunoSEQ multiplex PCR; TCRdb lists only in-frame clones, some missing. The sample records some 180,000 clones, roughly 79% being singletons. The sample consisted of peripheral blood. These TCRs come from a woman aged 80 or over with COVID-19, enrolled during active disease. Both conserved end residues are part of each CDR3. A D gene is named only where the DNA matches it firmly. Only part of the rows carry a size: once, few, many, or a class if the clone is expanded.

J	D	V	size	DNA	CDR3
TRBJ2-2	TRBD1	TRBV11-3	-	TGTGCCAGCAGCACTGGGACAGGGAACACCGGGGAGCTGTTTTTT	CASSTGTGNTGELFF
TRBJ2-2	TRBD2	TRBV9	-	TGTGCCAGCAGCCTTAGCGGGAGGGCCGCCGGGGAGCTGTTTTTT	CASSLSGRAAGELFF
TRBJ1-2	-	TRBV24-1	-	TGTGCCACCAGTGATTCACAGGGAAGTGGCTACACCTTC	CATSDSQGSGYTF
TRBJ1-1	-	TRBV19	-	TGTGCCAGTAGTATGCAGGTTCGGCCCACTGAAGCTTTCTTT	CASSMQVRPTEAFF
TRBJ1-1	-	TRBV5-1	-	TGCGCCAGCAGCTCCGGGTGGACTGAAGCTTTCTTT	CASSSGWTEAFF
TRBJ1-2	TRBD1	TRBV9	-	TGTGCCAGCAGTGACAGGGGGTTTCTTAACTATGGCTACACCTTC	CASSDRGFLNYGYTF
TRBJ2-5	-	TRBV7-8	-	TGTGCCAGCAGCTCGCTAGGGGCCCTACAAGAGACCCAGTACTTC	CASSSLGALQETQYF
TRBJ2-5	-	TRBV5-4	-	TGTGCCAGCAGCTTGGGGGCGCGGGGCAGAGAGACCCAGTACTTC	CASSLGARGRETQYF
TRBJ2-7	-	TRBV12-3/TRBV12-4	-	TGTGCCAGCAGTACAGCATACGAGCAGTACTTC	CASSTAYEQYF
TRBJ2-7	-	TRBV20-1	-	TGCAGTGCTAGTGGTGGGGCTGGCGAGCAGTACTTC	CSASGGAGEQYF
TRBJ1-2	-	TRBV7-8	-	TGTGCCAGCAGCCGCAGTCTGGGAGATGGCTACACCTTC	CASSRSLGDGYTF
TRBJ2-7	-	TRBV2	-	TGTGCCAGCGGCCGGACAGCCTACTACGAGCAGTACTTC	CASGRTAYYEQYF
TRBJ1-1	TRBD1	TRBV19	few	TGTGCCAGTAGACAGGGGGGCACCGCTGAAGCTTTCTTT	CASRQGGTAEAFF
TRBJ2-1	-	TRBV12-2	-	TGTGCAAGTCGCCCGGGACAGGGAAATAATGAGCAGTTCTTC	CASRPGQGNNEQFF
TRBJ2-7	-	TRBV7-2	-	TGTGCCACCCGATCCAGGGGTGTATACGAGCAGTACTTC	CATRSRGVYEQYF
TRBJ2-3	-	TRBV27	-	TGTGCCAGCAGTAACGACGGACACACAGATACGCAGTATTTT	CASSNDGHTDTQYF
TRBJ2-4	-	TRBV29-1	-	TGCAGCGTTGAAGATGGGCCAGGTCGACCAAGTCCTCAGTACTTC	CSVEDGPGRPSPQYF
TRBJ1-2	-	TRBV6-1	-	TGTGCCAGCAGTGAACAAGCGGGCTATGGCTACACCTTC	CASSEQAGYGYTF
TRBJ2-1	TRBD1	TRBV18	-	TGTGCCAGCTCACCGACCCCCGGGACAGGGGGGTACAATGAGCAGTTCTTC	CASSPTPGTGGYNEQFF
TRBJ1-4	-	TRBV5-1	-	TGCGCCAGCAGCTTGGGGCACAGAACTAATGAAAAACTGTTTTTT	CASSLGHRTNEKLFF
TRBJ2-4	TRBD2	TRBV7-2	-	TGTGCCAGCAGCTCCCGAAGGAGCGGGGGGTGGAAAAACATTCAGTACTTC	CASSSRRSGGWKNIQYF
TRBJ2-7	-	TRBV14	-	TGTGCCAGCAGCCTGAAACCTACAGGGAATGCGTACGAGCAGTACTTC	CASSLKPTGNAYEQYF
TRBJ1-5	TRBD1	TRBV5-8	-	TGTGCCAGCAGACTTAGGGGGCATCAGCCCCAGCATTTT	CASRLRGHQPQHF
TRBJ2-5	-	TRBV5-8	-	TGTGCCAGCAGCTTAGGACAGCCGCGGGAGACCCAGTACTTC	CASSLGQPRETQYF
TRBJ1-5	TRBD1	TRBV28	-	TGTGCCAGCAGTTCGGACCCACAGGGGGCTAGGCCCCAGCATTTT	CASSSDPQGARPQHF
TRBJ2-7	TRBD2	TRBV9	few	TGTGCCAGCAGCGCCGACGGACTAGCGGCCGCCTACGAGCAGTACTTC	CASSADGLAAAYEQYF
TRBJ2-5	TRBD1	TRBV27	once	TGTGCCAGCAAGGGTATAGGCCCGACAGGGGCGGAGACCCAGTACTTC	CASKGIGPTGAETQYF
TRBJ2-5	TRBD2	TRBV27	-	TGTGCCAGCAGTTCCGGACTAGCGGGGGCGCTGGGGTGGTGGGAGACCCAGTACTTC	CASSSGLAGALGWWETQYF
TRBJ2-5	-	TRBV5-4	once	TGTGCCAGCAGCATAATGGGAAGGGGGCAAGAGACCCAGTACTTC	CASSIMGRGQETQYF
TRBJ1-4	TRBD1	TRBV5-4	few	TGTGCCAGCAGCTTGGCAGGGACAGGGAGCGAAAAACTGTTTTTT	CASSLAGTGSEKLFF
TRBJ1-4	-	TRBV4-3	-	TGCGCCAGCAGCCAAAATGGGCCAGGGGATGAAAAACTGTTTTTT	CASSQNGPGDEKLFF
TRBJ1-2	-	TRBV2	few	TGTGCCAGCAGCGAACAGGGTACGAGCCTGAGTGGCTACACCTTC	CASSEQGTSLSGYTF
TRBJ2-1	TRBD2	TRBV28	-	TGTGCCAGCAGTTTCGGAGCGGGAAATAACGATGAGCAGTTCTTC	CASSFGAGNNDEQFF
TRBJ1-2	TRBD1	TRBV15	-	TGTGCCACCAGCAGAGGACAGGGGCGGAACTATGGCTACACCTTC	CATSRGQGRNYGYTF
TRBJ2-5	-	TRBV3-1/TRBV3-2	-	TGTGCCAGCAGCCAAGTTGATTTGACAGGCCCGGCTGGGAAGACCCAGTACTTC	CASSQVDLTGPAGKTQYF
TRBJ2-2	-	TRBV2	-	TGTGCCAGCAGCCTCGGGGCCGGGGAGCTGTTTTTT	CASSLGAGELFF
TRBJ1-1	-	TRBV12-3/TRBV12-4	-	TGTGCCAGCAGGCGGGGCACGGGTGAAGCTTTCTTT	CASRRGTGEAFF
TRBJ1-6	TRBD1	TRBV5-1	-	TGCGCCAGCAGCGGCGACAGGGGGAGCTTCTCACCCCTCCACTTT	CASSGDRGSFSPLHF
TRBJ1-1	-	TRBV7-9	-	TGTGCCAGCAGCTTACTGAGGGAGGCTTTCTTT	CASSLLREAFF
TRBJ2-7	TRBD2	TRBV5-1	once	TGCGCCAGCAGCTTGGGGGGAGCGGGAGTACGGCACGAGCAGTACTTC	CASSLGGAGVRHEQYF
TRBJ1-5	-	TRBV4-3	-	TGCGCCAGCAGCCAAGATCTGAGGGCTCAGCCCCAGCATTTT	CASSQDLRAQPQHF
TRBJ1-6	-	TRBV19	-	TGTGCCAGTAGTGCGACGGACGGGGGGTGGTCACCCCTCCACTTT	CASSATDGGWSPLHF
TRBJ1-2	TRBD1	TRBV30	once	TGTGCCTGGAGTCTCTACAGGGGTAACTATGGCTACACCTTC	CAWSLYRGNYGYTF
TRBJ1-4	TRBD1	TRBV7-8	-	TGTGCCAGCAGCTTACCGGCCGGGACAGGGACTGAAAAACTGTTTTTT	CASSLPAGTGTEKLFF
TRBJ1-4	-	TRBV6-5	-	TGTGCCAGCAGTTACATATTCGGGTCGGGGAATGAAAAACTGTTTTTT	CASSYIFGSGNEKLFF
TRBJ2-7	-	TRBV6-1	-	TGTGCCAGCAGTGACAGATACGAGCAGTACTTC	CASSDRYEQYF
TRBJ1-2	-	TRBV2	-	TGTGCCAGCAGCGGGACTGACTCCGCCTATGGCTACACCTTC	CASSGTDSAYGYTF
TRBJ1-2	TRBD1	TRBV6-5	few	TGTGCCAGCAGTTACTCCGGGACAGGGGGCCCCTATGGCTACACCTTC	CASSYSGTGGPYGYTF
TRBJ2-5	-	TRBV19	-	TGTGCCAGTAGTCCAGCGCTAGTGATTCGGGAGACCCAGTACTTC	CASSPALVIRETQYF
TRBJ1-5	-	TRBV27	-	TGTGCCAGCAAGCCAGGGGTTTTTAGCAATCAGCCCCAGCATTTT	CASKPGVFSNQPQHF
TRBJ2-5	TRBD1	TRBV6-5	-	TGTGCCAGCAGTTACGCCCCCGGGACAGAAGAGACCCAGTACTTC	CASSYAPGTEETQYF
TRBJ1-1	-	TRBV5-1	-	TGCGCCAGCAGCCTATCGACAGTGCTGAACACTGAAGCTTTCTTT	CASSLSTVLNTEAFF
TRBJ2-5	-	TRBV27	-	TGTGCCAGCAGTGGGGGAGGTGGGGAGTGGGAGACCCAGTACTTC	CASSGGGGEWETQYF
TRBJ2-4	TRBD2	TRBV7-2	-	TGTGCCAGCAGCTCAGTAGCGGGAGGGGGAAACATTCAGTACTTC	CASSSVAGGGNIQYF
TRBJ1-5	-	TRBV23-1	-	TGCGCCAGCAGTCAATCACTTTACAGGGTGAATCAGCCCCAGCATTTT	CASSQSLYRVNQPQHF
TRBJ2-7	-	TRBV1	-	TGCACCAGCAGCCAGGATGACAGGGGCGAGCAGTACTTC	CTSSQDDRGEQYF